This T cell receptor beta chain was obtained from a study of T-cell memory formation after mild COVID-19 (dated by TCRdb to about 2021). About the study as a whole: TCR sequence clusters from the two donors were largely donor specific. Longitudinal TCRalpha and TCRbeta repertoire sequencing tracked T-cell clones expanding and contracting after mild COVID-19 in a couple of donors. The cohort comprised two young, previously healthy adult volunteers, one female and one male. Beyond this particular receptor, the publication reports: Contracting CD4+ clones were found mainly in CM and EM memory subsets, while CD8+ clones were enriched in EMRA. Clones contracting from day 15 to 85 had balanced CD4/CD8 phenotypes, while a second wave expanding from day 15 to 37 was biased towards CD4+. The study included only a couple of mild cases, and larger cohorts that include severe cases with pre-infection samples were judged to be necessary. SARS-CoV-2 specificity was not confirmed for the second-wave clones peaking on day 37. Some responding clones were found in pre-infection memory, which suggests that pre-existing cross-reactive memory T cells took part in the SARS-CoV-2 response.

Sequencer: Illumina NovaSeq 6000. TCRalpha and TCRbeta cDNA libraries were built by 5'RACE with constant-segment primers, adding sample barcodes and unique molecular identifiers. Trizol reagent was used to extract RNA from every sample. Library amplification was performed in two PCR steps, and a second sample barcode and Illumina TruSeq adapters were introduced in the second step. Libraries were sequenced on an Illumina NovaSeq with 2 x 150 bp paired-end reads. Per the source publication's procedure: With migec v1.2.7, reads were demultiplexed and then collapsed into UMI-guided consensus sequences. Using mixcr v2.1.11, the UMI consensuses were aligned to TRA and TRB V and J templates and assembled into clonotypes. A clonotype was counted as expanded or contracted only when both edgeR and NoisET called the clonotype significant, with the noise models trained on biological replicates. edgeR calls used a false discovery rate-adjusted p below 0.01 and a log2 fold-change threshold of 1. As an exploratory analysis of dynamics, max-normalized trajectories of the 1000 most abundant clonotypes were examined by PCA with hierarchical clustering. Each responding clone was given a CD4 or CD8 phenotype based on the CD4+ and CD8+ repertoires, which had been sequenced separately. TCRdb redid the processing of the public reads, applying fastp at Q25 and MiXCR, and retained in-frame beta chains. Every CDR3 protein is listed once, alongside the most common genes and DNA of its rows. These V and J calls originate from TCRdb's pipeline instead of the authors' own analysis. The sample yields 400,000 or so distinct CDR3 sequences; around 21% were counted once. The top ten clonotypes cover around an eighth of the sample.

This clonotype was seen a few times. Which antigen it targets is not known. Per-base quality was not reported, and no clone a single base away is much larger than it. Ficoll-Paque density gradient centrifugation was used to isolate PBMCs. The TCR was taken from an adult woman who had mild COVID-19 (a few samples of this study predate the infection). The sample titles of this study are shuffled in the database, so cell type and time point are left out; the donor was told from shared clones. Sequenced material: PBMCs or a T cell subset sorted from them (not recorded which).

The CDR3 is CAWGRQTIQETQYF. The nucleotide sequence reads TGTGCCTGGGGGAGACAGACGATCCAAGAGACCCAGTACTTC. The rearrangement joined TRBV30 to TRBJ2-5; the D gene is possibly TRBD1 or TRBD2, with 5 bases matching each. Trimming removed 5 bases from V and 1 base from J, leaving 14 bases between the germline ends. As encoded in the germline V gene (reference sequence), CDR1 is GTSNPN while CDR2 is SVGIG. From the cysteine up to the phenylalanine, the CDR3 has a length of 14 residues. Of the read, only the CDR3 DNA is kept; its 42 bases are in frame from base 1.